The clone carrying this TCR beta chain showed up many times. The V gene's germline CDR1 is SNHLY and CDR2 FYNNEI. Deletions cut 5 bases from V and 4 bases from J, with 12 bases between. The CDR3 contains 14 residues. Time point here: sample taken at primary tumor resection. 72 TRACERx patients with early, untreated non-small cell lung cancer donated samples. No cells were sorted before sequencing. The whole RNA sequenced was extracted from tumor, nontumor lung or frozen PBMC. In the library, each TCR cDNA molecule bore its own unique molecular identifier. TCRdb re-called the 5' RACE reads with MiXCR, one entry per CDR3 protein. Of 30,000 to 40,000 distinct CDR3 sequences in the sample, approximately 3.1% were seen once. This record comes from a study of spatial heterogeneity in lung cancer.

J is TRBJ2-1 and V is TRBV2; D is perhaps TRBD2 (5 bases). This TCR was recovered from a male donor with early-stage non-small cell lung cancer. The sample in question was normal lung tissue next to the tumor, obtained at surgery. CDR3 residues: CASSRPPGYNEQFF. CDR3 nucleotide sequence: TGTGCCAGCAGTCGCCCCCCGGGATACAATGAGCAGTTCTTC. Full variable domain (missing parts from reference TRBV2 and TRBJ2-1): EPEVTQTPSHQVTQMGQEVILRCVPISNHLYFYWYRQILGQKVEFLVSFYNNEISEKSEIFDDQFSVERPDGSNFTLKIRSTKLEDSAMYFCASSRPPGYNEQFFGPGTRLTVL.